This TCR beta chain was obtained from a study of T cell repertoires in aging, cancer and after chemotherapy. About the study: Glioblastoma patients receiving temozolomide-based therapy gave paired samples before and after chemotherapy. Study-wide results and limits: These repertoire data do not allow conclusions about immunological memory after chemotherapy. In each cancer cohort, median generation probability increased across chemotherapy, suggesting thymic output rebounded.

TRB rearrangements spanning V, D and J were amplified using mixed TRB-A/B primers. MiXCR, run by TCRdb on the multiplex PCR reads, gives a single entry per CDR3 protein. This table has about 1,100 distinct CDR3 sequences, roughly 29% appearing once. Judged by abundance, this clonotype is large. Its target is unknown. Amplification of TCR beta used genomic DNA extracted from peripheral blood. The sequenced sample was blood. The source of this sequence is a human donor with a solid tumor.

As DNA, the CDR3 is TGTGCCACCAGTGATTTGCAAGGGTTGTTTGGAGATACGCAGTATTTT. Its translation is CATSDLQGLFGDTQYF. The chain combines TRBV24-1 with TRBJ2-3; D unresolved. The germline V gene has CDR1 KGHDR and CDR2 SFDVKD. The CDR3 sequence is 16 residues long. The V gene lost 0 bases and the J gene lost 5 bases, with 14 bases spanning the gap.